Reported below is one TCR beta chain. This specimen belongs to a study of T-cell memory formation after mild COVID-19. The overall study: Most TCR clusters belonged to a single donor.

Germline V gene sequence: CDR1 MNHEY, CDR2 SMNVEV (reference sequence). The ends were cut back, 5 bases at V and 2 bases at J, with 15 bases in the middle. There are 15 residues in the CDR3. TCRdb called the 5' RACE reads again in MiXCR, with one record for every CDR3 protein. The sample yields around 320,000 distinct CDR3 sequences, around 28% seen once. The chain has TRBV27 and TRBJ2-5; unclear D gene. Material for sequencing was PBMCs or a T cell subset sorted from them (not recorded which). This TCR came from an adult woman who had mild COVID-19 (a few samples of this study predate the infection). Cell type and time point are not known. CDR3 sequence (DNA): TGTGCCAGCAGTGGCTACCCACAGACTCAAGAGACCCAGTACTTC. Protein product: CASSGYPQTQETQYF.